This paragraph covers one TCR beta chain sequence. Its antigen is unidentified. V shed 4 bases and J shed 0 bases, with 21 bases lying between them. The germline V gene encodes CDR1 SQVTM and CDR2 ANQGSEA. CDR3 length: 17 amino acids. This record belongs to a study of graft-versus-host responses after intestinal transplantation. Study as a whole: Multivisceral, liver-intestinal, or isolated intestinal transplants were performed in recipients. Recipients across the board were started on anti-thymocyte globulin induction, then kept on tacrolimus and steroids for approximately three years. Study findings and constraints: Analysis identified GvH clones in recipient marrow, with some appearing first in ileum or blood.

Some clones are missing from TCRdb's copy, which holds only in-frame ones; the method was immunoSEQ multiplex PCR. The sample includes fewer than 65,000 clones, approximately 88% seen only once; the top ten take roughly 0.62%. The sample in question was unstimulated CD4+ T cells sorted from spleen or lymph node cells, obtained before transplant. The clonotype originates from a human donor who was the organ donor for an intestinal transplant. The chain uses TRBV29-1 and TRBJ1-1; D not certain. Here the CDR3 DNA reads TGCAGCGTTGTATGGCGCCCCCAGGCGCGAATGAACACTGAAGCTTTCTTT. This gives the protein CSVVWRPQARMNTEAFF.